These T cell receptor beta chains were read from a single sample in a study of shared clonotypes between healthy human individuals. Here immunoSEQ multiplex PCR was the method, and the copy in TCRdb shows in-frame clones only, minus some. The sample has 2 million to 2.5 million clones, 85% to 95% seen once. The sequenced sample consisted of naive CD4+ T cells from PBMCs. The source of these receptors is a man in his late teens or twenties in good health. Some clones in this sample may be carry-over from other donors' samples. The CDR3 runs from the conserved cysteine through the conserved F or W. D genes are given only for firm matches. Clone size is given for some rows only: seen once, a few or many times, or a class if the clone is expanded.

d_call,v_call,j_call,clone_size,cdr3_nt,cdr3_aa
NA,TRBV18,TRBJ2-6,NA,TGTGCCAGCTCGCCGGGGCAGGGGAGCTCTGGGGCCAACGTCCTGACTTTC,CASSPGQGSSGANVLTF
NA,TRBV15,TRBJ2-7,NA,TGTGCCACCAGCGCCCGGCGGCATTCCACCTACGAGCAGTACTTC,CATSARRHSTYEQYF
TRBD2,TRBV6-5,TRBJ2-7,NA,TGTGCCAGCAAGCTAGCGGGAGTCGACGAGCAGTACTTC,CASKLAGVDEQYF
NA,TRBV25-1,TRBJ2-3,NA,TGTGCCAGCAGTGGGTCCGCGACTAGGATAGGTTTAGATACGCAGTATTTT,CASSGSATRIGLDTQYF
TRBD2,TRBV15,TRBJ2-1,NA,TGTGCCACCTCTGACGGGACTAGCGGGAGGGATGAGCAGTTCTTC,CATSDGTSGRDEQFF
TRBD2,TRBV5-1,TRBJ2-1,NA,TGCGCCAGCACCCTAACTAGCGTCTCCTACAATGAGCAGTTCTTC,CASTLTSVSYNEQFF
TRBD2,TRBV4-1,TRBJ2-3,NA,TGCGCCAGCAGCCGATTATTAGCGGGAGCTGGCACAGATACGCAGTATTTT,CASSRLLAGAGTDTQYF
TRBD2,TRBV7-9,TRBJ2-1,NA,TGTGCCAGCAGCCCCCCACGAGGCGGGGGCAATGAGCAGTTCTTC,CASSPPRGGGNEQFF
NA,TRBV7-2,TRBJ2-5,NA,TGTGCCAGCAGCTCGGAATCAACCCGGACCCAGTACTTC,CASSSESTRTQYF
NA,TRBV28,TRBJ1-1,NA,TGTGCCAGCAGTTCACGTCAGGGGATGAACACTGAAGCTTTCTTT,CASSSRQGMNTEAFF
NA,TRBV6-5,TRBJ1-2,NA,TGTGCCAGCAGTGCTAGGGGACTAGGAGGCTACACCTTC,CASSARGLGGYTF
NA,TRBV27,TRBJ1-2,NA,TGTGCCAGCAGTTTATCCCGGAACTATGGCTACACCTTC,CASSLSRNYGYTF
NA,TRBV6-1,TRBJ1-5,NA,TGTGCCAGCAGCCGATTCCACGGTCAGCCCCAGCATTTT,CASSRFHGQPQHF
NA,TRBV6-5,TRBJ2-5,NA,TGTGCCAGCAGGAGAACCGCTGTAATCCAAGAGACCCAGTACTTC,CASRRTAVIQETQYF
NA,TRBV28,TRBJ1-1,NA,TGTGCCAGCAGTGCCCGAAGGGGTTGGAACACTGAAGCTTTCTTT,CASSARRGWNTEAFF
NA,TRBV28,TRBJ1-1,once,TGTGCCAGCAGTCTCTACAGGGACCTTACTGAAGCTTTCTTT,CASSLYRDLTEAFF